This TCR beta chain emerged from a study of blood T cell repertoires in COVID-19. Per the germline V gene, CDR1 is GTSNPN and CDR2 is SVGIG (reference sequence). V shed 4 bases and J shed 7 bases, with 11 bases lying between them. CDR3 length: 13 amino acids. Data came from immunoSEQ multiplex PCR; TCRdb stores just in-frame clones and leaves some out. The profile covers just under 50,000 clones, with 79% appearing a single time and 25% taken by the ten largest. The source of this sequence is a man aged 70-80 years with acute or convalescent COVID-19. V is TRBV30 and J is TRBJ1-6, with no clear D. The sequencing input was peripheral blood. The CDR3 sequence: CAWMNSQNSPLHF. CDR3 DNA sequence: TGTGCCTGGATGAACAGCCAGAATTCACCCCTCCACTTT.